This T cell receptor (beta chain) was sequenced in a study of T cells in Graves' hyperthyroidism and ophthalmopathy. Study-level information: Peripheral blood draws took place at initial diagnosis, ahead of any treatment. Study findings and constraints: Separation of ophthalmopathy from stable hyperthyroidism was achieved by a 13 V-J model.

Germline assignment: CDR1 KGHSH and CDR2 LQKENI. Trimming took off 4 bases at V and 8 bases at J, with 18 bases between the two ends. The CDR3 loop spans 15 amino acids. TCR beta CDR3 regions were amplified from RNA. The TCR CDR3 first-round RT-PCR relied on the HTBI primer set. TCRdb analysed the multiplex PCR reads with MiXCR anew, one entry per CDR3 protein. Here the sample spans roughly 300,000 distinct CDR3 sequences, roughly 18% being singletons. This clonotype came up many times. Its antigen is unidentified. Patients aged 18 to 65 had newly diagnosed hyperthyroidism that had lasted under 2 months. About 10 ml fresh peripheral blood yielded the PBMCs.

The sample taken for sequencing was blood. The chain joins TRBV18 to TRBJ2-1; D uncertain. The TCR originated in a woman between 45 and 60 years old with Graves' hyperthyroidism. The CDR3 bases are TGTGCCAGCTCACGCGGAGTGGCCCATATGGATGAGCAGTTCTTC. Translation gives CASSRGVAHMDEQFF. The whole variable domain, filled in from reference TRBV18 and TRBJ2-1, reads NAGVMQNPRHLVRRRGQEARLRCSPMKGHSHVYWYRQLPEEGLKFMVYLQKENIIDESGMPKERFSAEFPKEGPSILRIQQVVRGDSAAYFCASSRGVAHMDEQFFGPGTRLTVL.